A single TCR beta chain is shown here with its context. Its antigen is as yet unknown. TCR beta cDNA libraries included unique molecular identifiers. TCRdb reanalysed the PCR reads using MiXCR and keeps one entry per CDR3 protein. The data hold hundreds of thousands of distinct CDR3 sequences, with about 44% observed a single time. This entry belongs to a study of post-analysis software for immune sequencing data. Background on the study: The study covered relapsing-remitting, secondary progressive and progressive-relapsing courses of multiple sclerosis.

Regarding the study as a whole: Those with multiple sclerosis, the patient group, showed significantly lower normalized Chao1 diversity than controls. Analysis by F measure revealed that same-batch samples clustered strongly together. Compared with controls, patients had more of roughly five TRBV segments, including TRBV5-6, TRBV5-1 and TRBV20-1.

Trimming took off 0 bases at V and 4 bases at J, with 19 bases between the two ends. Germline-derived CDR1 and CDR2 are ENHRY and SYGVKD. The CDR3 consists of 17 residues. The chain links TRBV10-3 to TRBJ2-7; possibly TRBD2 for D (5 bases). The sequence was collected from a girl aged 10 to 17 with multiple sclerosis. The source material was blood. The CDR3: CAISESRGSNDIYEQYF. CDR3 in DNA: TGTGCCATCAGTGAGTCGAGAGGGAGTAATGATATATACGAGCAGTACTTC.